This T cell receptor (beta chain) came from a study of blood T cells in healthy people across ages. Overall study results and limits: Using unsorted PBMCs precluded a conclusive naive versus antigen-experienced comparison. A roughly linear age-dependent decrease characterized TCR beta diversity per million T cells.

About 9.6 milliliters of peripheral blood were drawn from each donor into EDTA-treated tubes. Researchers isolated at least 6 million PBMCs per sample. CDR3 size: 16 residues. Trimming stripped 5 bases from V and 2 bases from J, with 15 bases between. Germline values: CDR1 SGHNT, CDR2 YENEEA. Next came a second PCR, run for roughly 6 to 11 cycles, which used a sample-barcoded 5' primer along with a J-beta primer mix. Each CDR3 protein gets one entry after TCRdb re-called the 5' RACE reads with MiXCR. Among 1,300,000 or so distinct CDR3 sequences listed, roughly 59% were seen once. A note on this clonotype: Its antigen is not known.

The receptor was isolated from a man aged 18 to 30 in good health. The gene calls are TRBV11-3 and TRBJ2-2; D may be TRBD2 (6 bases). The specimen was blood. CDR3 DNA sequence: TGTGCCAGCAGCCCTATGGCGGGGACCAACACCGGGGAGCTGTTTTTT. It translates to CASSPMAGTNTGELFF. Complete variable domain (other parts from reference TRBV11-3 and TRBJ2-2): EAGVVQSPRYKIIEKKQPVAFWCNPISGHNTLYWYLQNLGQGPELLIRYENEEAVDDSQLPKDRFSAERLKGVDSTLKIQPAELGDSAVYLCASSPMAGTNTGELFFGEGSRLTVL.